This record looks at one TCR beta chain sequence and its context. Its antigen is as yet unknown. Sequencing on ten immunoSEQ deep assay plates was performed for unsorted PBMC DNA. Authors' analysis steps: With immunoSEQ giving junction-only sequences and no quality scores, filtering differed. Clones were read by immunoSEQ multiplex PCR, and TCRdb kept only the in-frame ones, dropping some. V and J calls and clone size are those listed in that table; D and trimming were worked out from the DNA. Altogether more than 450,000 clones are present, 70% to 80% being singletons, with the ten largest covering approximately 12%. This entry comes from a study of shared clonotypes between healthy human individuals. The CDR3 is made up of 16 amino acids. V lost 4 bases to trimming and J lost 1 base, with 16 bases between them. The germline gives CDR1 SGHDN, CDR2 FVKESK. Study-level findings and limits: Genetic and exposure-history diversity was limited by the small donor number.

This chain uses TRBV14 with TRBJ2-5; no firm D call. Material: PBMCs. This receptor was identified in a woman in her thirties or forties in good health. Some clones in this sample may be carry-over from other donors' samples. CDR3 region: CASSLHPRLSQETQYF. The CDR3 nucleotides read TGTGCCAGCAGCCTTCACCCTAGGCTTTCCCAAGAGACCCAGTACTTC.